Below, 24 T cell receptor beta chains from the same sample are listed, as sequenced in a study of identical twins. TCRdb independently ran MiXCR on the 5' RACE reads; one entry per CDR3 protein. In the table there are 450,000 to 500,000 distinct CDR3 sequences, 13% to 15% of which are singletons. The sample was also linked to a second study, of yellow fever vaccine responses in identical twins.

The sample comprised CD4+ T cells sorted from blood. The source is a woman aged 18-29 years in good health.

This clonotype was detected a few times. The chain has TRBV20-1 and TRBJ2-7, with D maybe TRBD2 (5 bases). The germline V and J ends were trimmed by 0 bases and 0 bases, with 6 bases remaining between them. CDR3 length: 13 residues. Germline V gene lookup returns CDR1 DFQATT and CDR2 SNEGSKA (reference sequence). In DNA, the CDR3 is TGCAGTGCTAGAGAGGGGAGCTCCTACGAGCAGTACTTC. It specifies CSAREGSSYEQYF.

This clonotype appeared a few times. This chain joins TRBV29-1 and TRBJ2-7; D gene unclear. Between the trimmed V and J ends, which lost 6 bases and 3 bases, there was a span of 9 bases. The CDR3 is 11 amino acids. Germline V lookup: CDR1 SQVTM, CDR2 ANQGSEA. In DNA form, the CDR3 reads TGCAGCGTAGCGACGGGCTACGAGCAGTACTTC. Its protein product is CSVATGYEQYF.

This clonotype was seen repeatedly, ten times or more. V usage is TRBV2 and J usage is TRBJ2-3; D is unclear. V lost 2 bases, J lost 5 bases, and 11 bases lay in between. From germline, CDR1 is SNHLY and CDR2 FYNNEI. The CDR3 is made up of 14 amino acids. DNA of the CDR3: TGTGCCAGCAGTGAACAAAGGCAGATAGATACGCAGTATTTT. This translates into CASSEQRQIDTQYF.

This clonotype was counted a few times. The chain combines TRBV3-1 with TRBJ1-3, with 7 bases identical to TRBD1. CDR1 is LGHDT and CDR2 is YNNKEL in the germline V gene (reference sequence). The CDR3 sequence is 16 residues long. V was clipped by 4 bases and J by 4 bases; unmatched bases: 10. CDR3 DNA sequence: TGTGCCAGCAGCCCGGACAGGCTGAATTCCGGAAACACCATATATTTT. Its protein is CASSPDRLNSGNTIYF. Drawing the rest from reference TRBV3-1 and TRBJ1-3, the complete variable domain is DTAVSQTPKYLVTQMGNDKSIKCEQNLGHDTMYWYKQDSKKFLKIMFSYNNKELIINETVPNRFSPKSPDKAHLNLHINSLELGDSAVYFCASSPDRLNSGNTIYFGEGSWLTVV.

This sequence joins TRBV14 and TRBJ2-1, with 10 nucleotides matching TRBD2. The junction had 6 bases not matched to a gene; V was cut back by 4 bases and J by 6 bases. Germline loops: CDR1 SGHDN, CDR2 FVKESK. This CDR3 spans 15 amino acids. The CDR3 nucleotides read TGTGCCAGCAGCCGGACTAGCGGCCTTGGCAATGAGCAGTTCTTC. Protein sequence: CASSRTSGLGNEQFF.

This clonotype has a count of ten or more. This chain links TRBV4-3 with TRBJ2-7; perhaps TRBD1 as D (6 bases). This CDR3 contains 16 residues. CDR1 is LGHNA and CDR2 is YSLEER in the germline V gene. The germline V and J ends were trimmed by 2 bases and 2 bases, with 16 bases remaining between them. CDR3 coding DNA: TGCGCCAGCAGCCAATTTTGGGGGCTCAACACCTACGAGCAGTACTTC. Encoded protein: CASSQFWGLNTYEQYF.

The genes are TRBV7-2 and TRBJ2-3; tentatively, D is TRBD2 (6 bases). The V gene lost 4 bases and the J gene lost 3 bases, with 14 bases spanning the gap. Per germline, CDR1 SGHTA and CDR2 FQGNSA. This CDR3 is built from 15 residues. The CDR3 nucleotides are TGTGCCAGCAGCTCCCGGGAGCTGGTTACAGATACGCAGTATTTT. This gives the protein CASSSRELVTDTQYF.

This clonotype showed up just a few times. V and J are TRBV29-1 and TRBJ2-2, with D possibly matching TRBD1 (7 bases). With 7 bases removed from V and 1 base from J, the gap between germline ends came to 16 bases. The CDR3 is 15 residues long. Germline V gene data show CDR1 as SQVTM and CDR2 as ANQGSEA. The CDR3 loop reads CSGKPQGGNTGELFF. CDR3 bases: TGCAGCGGTAAACCGCAGGGGGGGAACACCGGGGAGCTGTTTTTT.

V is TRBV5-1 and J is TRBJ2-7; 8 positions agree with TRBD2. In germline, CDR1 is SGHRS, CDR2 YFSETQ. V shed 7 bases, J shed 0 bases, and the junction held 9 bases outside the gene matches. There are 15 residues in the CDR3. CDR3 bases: TGCGCCAGCCAGGTGACGGGAGGGTTCTCCTACGAGCAGTACTTC. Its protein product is CASQVTGGFSYEQYF. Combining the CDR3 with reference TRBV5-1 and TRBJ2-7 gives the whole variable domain KAGVTQTPRYLIKTRGQQVTLSCSPISGHRSVSWYQQTPGQGLQFLFEYFSETQRNKGNFPGRFSGRQFSNSRSEMNVSTLELGDSALYLCASQVTGGFSYEQYFGPGTRLTVT.

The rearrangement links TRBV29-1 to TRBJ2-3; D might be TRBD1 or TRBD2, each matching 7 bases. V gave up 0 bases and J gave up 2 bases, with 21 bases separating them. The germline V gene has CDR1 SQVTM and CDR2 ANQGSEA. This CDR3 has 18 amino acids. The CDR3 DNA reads TGCAGCGTTGAAGATCGGGGTAGGGGGCGGGGGCTCACAGATACGCAGTATTTT. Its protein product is CSVEDRGRGRGLTDTQYF.

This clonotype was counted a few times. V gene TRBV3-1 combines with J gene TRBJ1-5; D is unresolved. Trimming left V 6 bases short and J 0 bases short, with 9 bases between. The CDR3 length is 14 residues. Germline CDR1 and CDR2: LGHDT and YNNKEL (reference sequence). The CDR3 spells CASSLGNSNQPQHF. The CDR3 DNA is TGTGCCAGCAGTTTGGGGAATAGCAATCAGCCCCAGCATTTT.

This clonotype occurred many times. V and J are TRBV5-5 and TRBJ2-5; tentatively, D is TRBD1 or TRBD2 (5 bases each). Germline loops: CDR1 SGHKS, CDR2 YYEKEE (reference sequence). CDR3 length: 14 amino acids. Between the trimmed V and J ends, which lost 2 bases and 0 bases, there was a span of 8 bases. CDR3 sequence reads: CASSFWGNQETQYF. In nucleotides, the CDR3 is TGTGCCAGCAGCTTCTGGGGGAACCAAGAGACCCAGTACTTC.

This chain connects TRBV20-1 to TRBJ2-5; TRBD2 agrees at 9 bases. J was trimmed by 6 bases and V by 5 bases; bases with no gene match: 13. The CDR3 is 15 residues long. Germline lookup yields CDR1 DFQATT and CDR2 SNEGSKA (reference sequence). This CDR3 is CSAPVVTSGRKTQYF. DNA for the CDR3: TGCAGTGCTCCGGTTGTGACTAGCGGTAGGAAGACCCAGTACTTC.

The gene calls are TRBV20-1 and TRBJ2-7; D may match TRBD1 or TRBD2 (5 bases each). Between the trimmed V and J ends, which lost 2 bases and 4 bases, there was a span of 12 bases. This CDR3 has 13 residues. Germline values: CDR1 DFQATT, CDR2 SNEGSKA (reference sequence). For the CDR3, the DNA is TGCAGTGCTAGACTGGGGGTTATGTACGAGCAGTACTTC. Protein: CSARLGVMYEQYF.

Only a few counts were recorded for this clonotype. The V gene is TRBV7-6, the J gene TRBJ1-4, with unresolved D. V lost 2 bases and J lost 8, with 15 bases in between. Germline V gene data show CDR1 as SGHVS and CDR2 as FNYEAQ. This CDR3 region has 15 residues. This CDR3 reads CASSLLAGKREKLFF. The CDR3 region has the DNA TGTGCCAGCAGCTTATTGGCGGGTAAACGGGAAAAACTGTTTTTT.

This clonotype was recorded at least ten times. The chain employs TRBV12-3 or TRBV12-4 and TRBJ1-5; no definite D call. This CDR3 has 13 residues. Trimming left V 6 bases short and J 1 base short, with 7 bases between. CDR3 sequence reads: CASRADSNQPQHF. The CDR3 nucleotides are TGTGCCAGCAGAGCCGACAGCAATCAGCCCCAGCATTTT.

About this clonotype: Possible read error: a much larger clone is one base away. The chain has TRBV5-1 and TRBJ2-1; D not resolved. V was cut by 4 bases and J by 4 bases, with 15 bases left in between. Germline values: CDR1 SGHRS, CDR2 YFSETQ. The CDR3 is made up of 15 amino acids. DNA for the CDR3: TGCGCCAGCAGCCCCAACCTCTGGAATTACAATGAGCAGTTCTTC. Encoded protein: CASSPNLWNYNEQFF.

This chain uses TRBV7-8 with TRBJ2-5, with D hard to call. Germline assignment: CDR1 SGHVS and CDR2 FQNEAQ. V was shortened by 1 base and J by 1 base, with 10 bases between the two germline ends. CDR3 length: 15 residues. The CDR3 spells CASSLGPVTQETQYF. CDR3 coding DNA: TGTGCCAGCAGCTTAGGACCAGTGACCCAAGAGACCCAGTACTTC.

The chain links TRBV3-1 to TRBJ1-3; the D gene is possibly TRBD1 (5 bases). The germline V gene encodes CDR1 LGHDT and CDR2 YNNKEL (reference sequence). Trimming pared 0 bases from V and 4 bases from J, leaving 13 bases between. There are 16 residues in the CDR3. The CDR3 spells CASSQDPRGNGNTIYF. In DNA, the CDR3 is TGTGCCAGCAGCCAAGATCCCCGGGGCAACGGAAACACCATATATTTT.

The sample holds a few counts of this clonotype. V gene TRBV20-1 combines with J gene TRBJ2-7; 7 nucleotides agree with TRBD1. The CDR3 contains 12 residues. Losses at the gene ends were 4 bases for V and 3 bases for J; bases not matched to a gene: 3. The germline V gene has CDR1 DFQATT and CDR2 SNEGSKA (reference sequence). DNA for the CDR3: TGCAGTGCTAAGACAGGGCTCTACGAGCAGTACTTC. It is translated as CSAKTGLYEQYF.

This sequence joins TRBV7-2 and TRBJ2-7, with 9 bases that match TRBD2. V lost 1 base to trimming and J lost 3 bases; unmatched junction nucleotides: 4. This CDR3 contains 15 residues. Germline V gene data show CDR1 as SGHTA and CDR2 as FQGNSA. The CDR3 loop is CASSLDRTSVYEQYF. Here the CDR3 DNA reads TGTGCCAGCAGCTTAGATAGGACTAGCGTCTACGAGCAGTACTTC.

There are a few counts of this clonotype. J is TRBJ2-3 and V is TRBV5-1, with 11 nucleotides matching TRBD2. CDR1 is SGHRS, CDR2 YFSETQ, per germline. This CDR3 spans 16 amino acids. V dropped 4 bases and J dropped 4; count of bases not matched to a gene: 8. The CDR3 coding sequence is TGCGCCAGCAGCCGGACGACTAGCGGGGCTTCAGATACGCAGTATTTT. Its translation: CASSRTTSGASDTQYF.

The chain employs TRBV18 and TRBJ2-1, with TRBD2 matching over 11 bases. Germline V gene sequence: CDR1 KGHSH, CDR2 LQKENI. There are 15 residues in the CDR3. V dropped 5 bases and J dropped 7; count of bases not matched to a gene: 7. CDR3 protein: CASSGTSGLGNEQFF. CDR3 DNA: TGTGCCAGCTCAGGGACTAGCGGTCTTGGTAATGAGCAGTTCTTC.

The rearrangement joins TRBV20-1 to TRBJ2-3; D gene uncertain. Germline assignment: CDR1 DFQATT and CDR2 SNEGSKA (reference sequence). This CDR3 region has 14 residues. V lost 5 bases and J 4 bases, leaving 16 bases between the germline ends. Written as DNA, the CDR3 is TGCAGTGCTCCCCGAGCCACGACCGCAGATACGCAGTATTTT. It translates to CSAPRATTADTQYF.